This T cell receptor (beta chain) comes out of a study of T cells in tuberculosis. At the level of the study: This South African cohort compared adolescents with or without latent tuberculosis against adults with active tuberculosis.

Profiled with immunoSEQ multiplex PCR; TCRdb holds only in-frame clones, not every one. The sample contains tens of thousands of clones, approximately 90% of which appear only once. The CDR3 spans 16 residues. Trimming took 6 bases from V and 5 from J; bases not matched to a gene: 12. Germline V gene data show CDR1 as MDHEN and CDR2 as SYDVKM. Time point meaning: new active TB diagnosis, blood taken before or within 7 days of starting treatment. Sequences were derived from PBMCs, sampled at tuberculosis diagnosis. This chain uses TRBV28 with TRBJ1-5, with TRBD1 matching over 8 bases. The sequence was obtained from an adult with tuberculosis. The CDR3 is CASSHRQGRVDQPQHF. CDR3 sequence (DNA): TGTGCCAGCAGCCACCGACAGGGGAGGGTAGATCAGCCCCAGCATTTT.